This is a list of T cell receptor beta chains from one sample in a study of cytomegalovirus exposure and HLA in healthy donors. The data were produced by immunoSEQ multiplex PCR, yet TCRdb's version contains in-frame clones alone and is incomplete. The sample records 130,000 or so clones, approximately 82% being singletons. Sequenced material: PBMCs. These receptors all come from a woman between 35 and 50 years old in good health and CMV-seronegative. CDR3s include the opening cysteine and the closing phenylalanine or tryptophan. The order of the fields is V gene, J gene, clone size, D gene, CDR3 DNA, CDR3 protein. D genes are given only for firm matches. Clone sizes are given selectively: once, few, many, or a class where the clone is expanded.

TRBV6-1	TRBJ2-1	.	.	TGTGCCAGCAGTGTATACAATGAGCAGTTCTTC	CASSVYNEQFF
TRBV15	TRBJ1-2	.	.	TGTGCCACCAGCAGCTCCCGTGGCGGCTATGGCTACACCTTC	CATSSSRGGYGYTF
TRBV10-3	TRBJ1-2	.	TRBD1	TGTGCCATCAAGACAGGGGAGGGCTATGGCTACACCTTC	CAIKTGEGYGYTF
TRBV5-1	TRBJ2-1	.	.	TGCGCCAGCAGCTTGTCAGGGGTGAATGAGCAGTTCTTC	CASSLSGVNEQFF
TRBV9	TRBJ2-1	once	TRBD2	TGTGCCAGCAGCGCGCGGGGAGGGCCGCCGGGTAATGAGCAGTTCTTC	CASSARGGPPGNEQFF
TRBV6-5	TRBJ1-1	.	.	TGTGCCAGCAGCAAAGGGGAAAACACTGAAGCTTTCTTT	CASSKGENTEAFF
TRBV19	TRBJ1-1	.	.	TGTGCCAGTAGTATAGTTGGAGGGGCGAACACTGAAGCTTTCTTT	CASSIVGGANTEAFF
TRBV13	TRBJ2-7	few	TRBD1	TGTGCCAGCAGCTACCAGACAGGGAATGTCTACGAGCAGTACTTC	CASSYQTGNVYEQYF
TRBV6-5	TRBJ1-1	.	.	TGTGCCAGCACCAGAGCAGGGATGGGAACTGAAGCTTTCTTT	CASTRAGMGTEAFF
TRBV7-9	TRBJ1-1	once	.	TGTGCCAGCAGCCTTTCAGCGGACACTGAAGCTTTCTTT	CASSLSADTEAFF
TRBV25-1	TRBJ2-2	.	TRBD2	TGTGCCAGCAGTGAGGCTAGCGGGAGGTTCGGGGAGCTGTTTTTT	CASSEASGRFGELFF
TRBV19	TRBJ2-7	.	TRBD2	TGTGCCAGTAGTTTGCGACTAGCCTCTAATTTCGAGCAGTACTTC	CASSLRLASNFEQYF
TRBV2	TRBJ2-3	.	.	TGTGCCAGCGAGACAGGATCCACAGATACGCAGTATTTT	CASETGSTDTQYF
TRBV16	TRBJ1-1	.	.	TGTGCCAGCAGCCAATCCGTCCACAGGAACACTGAAGCTTTCTTT	CASSQSVHRNTEAFF
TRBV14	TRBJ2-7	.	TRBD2	TGTGCCAGCAGCCACCGATGGGGACTACCAAACGAGCAGTACTTC	CASSHRWGLPNEQYF
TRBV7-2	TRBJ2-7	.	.	TGTGCCAGCAGCACCTCAGGGATAGAGCAGTACTTC	CASSTSGIEQYF
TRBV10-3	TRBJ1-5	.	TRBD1	TGTGCCATCAGCGGGACAGGGGGAAATCAGCCCCAGCATTTT	CAISGTGGNQPQHF
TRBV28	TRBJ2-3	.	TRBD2	TGTGCCAGCAGTCTGGGACTACTTCTATACACAGATACGCAGTATTTT	CASSLGLLLYTDTQYF
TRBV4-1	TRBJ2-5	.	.	TGCGCCAGCAGCCAAGAAACCCCCGGGATCGCTGGGGGGAAAGAGACCCAGTACTTC	CASSQETPGIAGGKETQYF
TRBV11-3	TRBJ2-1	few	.	TGTGCCAGCAGCTTACAGGGGACCTTATACAATGAGCAGTTCTTC	CASSLQGTLYNEQFF
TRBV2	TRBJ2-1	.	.	TGTGCCGGCGGGACTCGGAACAATGAGCAGTTCTTC	CAGGTRNNEQFF
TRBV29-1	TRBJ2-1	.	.	TGCAGCGCGGAGCGGACCTCCTACAATGAGCAGTTCTTC	CSAERTSYNEQFF